The clone carrying this T cell receptor beta chain occurred many times. What it binds is unknown. CDR3 regions of TCR beta were amplified from RNA transcripts. Second-round multiplex PCR came after a first-round RT-PCR that employed HTBI primers. TCRdb itself ran the multiplex PCR reads through MiXCR, one entry per CDR3 protein. The repertoire holds about 620,000 distinct CDR3 sequences, with approximately 21% as singletons. These data are taken from a study of Graves' ophthalmopathy and Graves' hyperthyroidism. Germline V gene sequence: CDR1 MDHEN, CDR2 SYDVKM. This CDR3 comprises 14 residues. The V end was cut by 3 bases, the J end by 4 bases, with 13 bases between. The study's findings and limits: Stable hyperthyroidism and ophthalmopathy were told apart by a 13-signature model, which achieved 85% to 90% sensitivity and 81.08% specificity.

The sequencing input was peripheral blood. The sequence came from a woman aged 18-30 years with stable Graves' hyperthyroidism. Some clones in this sample may be carry-over from other donors' samples. The chain links TRBV28 to TRBJ2-7; D may be TRBD1 (6 bases). The CDR3 region is CASSFGTQLYEQYF. In DNA, the CDR3 is TGTGCCAGCAGTTTCGGGACACAACTTTACGAGCAGTACTTC.